This is a list of T cell receptor beta chains from one sample in a study of cytomegalovirus exposure and HLA in healthy donors. Sequencing used immunoSEQ multiplex PCR; TCRdb keeps in-frame clones, though not all of them. Counted here are around 70,000 clones, about 78% occurring once; the ten biggest clones make up about 12%. Material for sequencing was PBMCs. Every receptor here comes from a woman aged 35 to 49 in good health and CMV-seropositive. Each CDR3 is given with its conserved first and last residue. D genes are given only for firm matches. Expanded clones get a size class; other rows say once, few or many, or leave the size out.

V	D	J	size	DNA	CDR3
TRBV15	TRBD1	TRBJ1-2	-	TGTGCCACCAGCAGAGATATCGGAACAGGGGTCTATGGCTACACCTTC	CATSRDIGTGVYGYTF
TRBV9	-	TRBJ1-3	-	TGTGCCAGCAGCGTGTCTTCCGGGTATGGAAACACCATATATTTT	CASSVSSGYGNTIYF
TRBV6-6	-	TRBJ2-1	-	TGTGCCAGCAGCCTATACAGCAACAATGAGCAGTTCTTC	CASSLYSNNEQFF
TRBV6-1	-	TRBJ1-2	-	TGTGCCAGCAGGGCGCGGGGCAGCTACTATGGCTACACCTTC	CASRARGSYYGYTF
TRBV7-2	TRBD2	TRBJ2-3	-	TGTGCCAGCAGCTTAGCAGCGGGACCATACACAGATACGCAGTATTTT	CASSLAAGPYTDTQYF
TRBV27	TRBD1	TRBJ2-1	-	TGTGCCAGCACCATCCGCAGGGACAGCTACAATGAGCAGTTCTTC	CASTIRRDSYNEQFF
TRBV4-2	TRBD2	TRBJ2-2	-	TGTGCCAGCAGCCAAGTAGGGACTAGCGAGACCGGGGAGCTGTTTTTT	CASSQVGTSETGELFF
TRBV2	-	TRBJ1-5	-	TGTGCCAGCAGTGAACAGGGCCTTAATCAGCCCCAGCATTTT	CASSEQGLNQPQHF
TRBV4-1	TRBD2	TRBJ2-7	-	TGCGCCAGCAGCCAAGTGCAAGGCCGGGGACTAACCTACGAGCAGTACTTC	CASSQVQGRGLTYEQYF
TRBV10-3	-	TRBJ2-5	-	TGTGCCATCAAGGTGGGCGGGGAGGTCCAAGAGACCCAGTACTTC	CAIKVGGEVQETQYF
TRBV6-5	-	TRBJ1-1	few	TGTGCCAGCAGCTCCCAGGACACTGAAGCTTTCTTT	CASSSQDTEAFF
TRBV9	TRBD2	TRBJ2-1	-	TGTGCCAGCAGCAACCTAGCGGGGGGCTCCTACAATGAGCAGTTCTTC	CASSNLAGGSYNEQFF
TRBV6-5	TRBD1	TRBJ1-1	-	TGTGCCAGCAGTTACGAGGGGGCGCGGGTCACTGAAGCTTTCTTT	CASSYEGARVTEAFF
TRBV5-6	TRBD2	TRBJ2-5	once	TGTGCCAGCAGCTTACTAGCGGGGGGGGAAGAGACCCAGTACTTC	CASSLLAGGEETQYF
TRBV19	TRBD1	TRBJ2-7	-	TGTGCCAGTAGCCCGGAGACAGGGCGCGAGCAGTACTTC	CASSPETGREQYF
TRBV25-1	TRBD1	TRBJ2-3	few	TGTGCCAGCAGTGCCCGGGACAGGGGGGTGGATACGTATTTT	CASSARDRGVDTYF
TRBV6-4	TRBD2	TRBJ2-3	-	TGTGCCAGCAGTGACGATGGAGCGGGGGCTACAGATACGCAGTATTTT	CASSDDGAGATDTQYF
TRBV29-1	-	TRBJ1-3	-	TGCAGCGTTGATCTGGGGGGGGGAAACACCATATATTTT	CSVDLGGGNTIYF
TRBV19	-	TRBJ1-2	-	TGTGCCAGTAGTCCAACCTGGACTGCAGCTAACTATGGCTACACCTTC	CASSPTWTAANYGYTF
TRBV7-9	TRBD2	TRBJ2-5	-	TGTTCCAGCAGCTTAGGTTACCAGCGGGGGCCGCAAGAGACCCAGTACTTC	CSSSLGYQRGPQETQYF
TRBV2	-	TRBJ1-1	-	TGTGCCAGCAGTGAAGCGTCCTTTGAAGCTTTCTTT	CASSEASFEAFF
TRBV5-1	-	TRBJ1-1	-	TGCGCCAGCAGCTATAGACAGATGAACACTGAAGCTTTCTTT	CASSYRQMNTEAFF
TRBV4-1	-	TRBJ2-3	-	TGCGCCAGCAGCCAAGGACTTACTAGAGGCACAGATACGCAGTATTTT	CASSQGLTRGTDTQYF
TRBV29-1	-	TRBJ1-5	-	TGCAGCGTTGAAGATCGGAGGGAGCCCCAGCATTTT	CSVEDRREPQHF
TRBV19	-	TRBJ2-5	-	TGTGCCAGTAGTGCCCTGGACTACCAAGAGACCCAGTACTTC	CASSALDYQETQYF
TRBV5-4	TRBD2	TRBJ2-7	-	TGTGCCAGCAGCTTGGGGTCGGGTGCTAGCGGGGGGACGCTCTCCTACGAGCAGTACTTC	CASSLGSGASGGTLSYEQYF
TRBV29-1	-	TRBJ1-4	once	TGCAGCGTTGTATGGGCGTCCGGGGCTAATGAAAAACTGTTTTTT	CSVVWASGANEKLFF
TRBV7-3	-	TRBJ2-5	-	TGTGCCAGCAGCCTGGGAGGGGGGGGCCTTGAGACCCAGTACTTC	CASSLGGGGLETQYF
TRBV7-8	-	TRBJ1-1	-	TGTGCCAGCAGCTCGGACACGATGAACACTGAAGCTTTCTTT	CASSSDTMNTEAFF
TRBV30	-	TRBJ2-7	-	TGTGCCTACCGTATGGGGGGTGGTCCGTACGAGCAGTACTTC	CAYRMGGGPYEQYF
TRBV19	-	TRBJ2-1	-	TGTGCCAGTACGAGGGAGAGCTCCTACAATGAGCAGTTCTTC	CASTRESSYNEQFF
TRBV14	-	TRBJ2-5	few	TGTGCCAGCAGCCAAGCAACGGGCCAAGAGACCCAGTACTTC	CASSQATGQETQYF
TRBV18	-	TRBJ2-7	-	TGTGCCAGCTCACCGCTGGGGGAGGTGGGCGAGCAGTACTTC	CASSPLGEVGEQYF
TRBV11-2	TRBD2	TRBJ2-7	few	TGTGCCAGCAGCCAAAACGGGGGGGTCCCCTCCTACGAGCAGTACTTC	CASSQNGGVPSYEQYF
TRBV19	TRBD1	TRBJ1-6	-	TGTGCCAGTAGCGGACAGGGCGGCTCACCCCTCCACTTT	CASSGQGGSPLHF
TRBV5-6	-	TRBJ1-5	once	TGTGCCAGCAGCTTGGCCGGGGAGAAGAAGAGCAATCAGCCCCAGCATTTT	CASSLAGEKKSNQPQHF
TRBV6-1	TRBD1	TRBJ1-1	few	TGTGCCAGCAGGCAGGGGGCGAACACTGAAGCTTTCTTT	CASRQGANTEAFF
TRBV10-1	-	TRBJ1-6	-	TGCGCCAGCAGTGGCCTCCGGCCCAGCGATTCACCCCTCCACTTT	CASSGLRPSDSPLHF